This passage covers 7 T cell receptor beta chains from one sample sequenced in a study of blood T cell repertoires in COVID-19. Some clones are missing from TCRdb's copy, which holds only in-frame ones; the method was immunoSEQ multiplex PCR. The sample gives tens of thousands of clones, approximately 80% of which show up once; roughly 12% is in the top ten. Sequenced material: peripheral blood. These receptors originate from a human donor in a cohort sampled during active COVID-19.

The rearrangement joins TRBV5-6 to TRBJ1-2; the D is unclear. The germline CDR1 and CDR2 sequences are SGHDT and YYEEEE. Trimming shortened V by 4 bases and J by 2 bases, and 12 bases separated the two germline ends. CDR3 length: 14 residues. In DNA form, the CDR3 reads TGTGCCAGCAGCCGCTTGGGGAGGAACTATGGCTACACCTTC. As protein: CASSRLGRNYGYTF. Complete variable domain (other parts from reference TRBV5-6 and TRBJ1-2): DAGVTQSPTHLIKTRGQQVTLRCSPKSGHDTVSWYQQALGQGPQFIFQYYEEEERQRGNFPDRFSGHQFPNYSSELNVNALLLGDSALYLCASSRLGRNYGYTFGSGTRLTVV.

The chain links TRBV6-5 to TRBJ1-1; D might be TRBD1 (6 bases). V lost 8 bases and J lost 4, with 14 bases in between. The CDR3 contains 13 residues. CDR1 and CDR2 from the germline V gene are MNHEY and SVGAGI. The CDR3 sequence is CASGKGGGTEAFF. In DNA form, the CDR3 reads TGTGCCAGCGGGAAGGGAGGGGGCACTGAAGCTTTCTTT.

The chain recombines TRBV7-2 with TRBJ2-1; D unclear. This CDR3 contains 14 residues. V was pared by 5 bases and J by 5 bases, with 13 bases between. Germline CDR1 and CDR2: SGHTA and FQGNSA. CDR3 nucleotides: TGTGCCAGCAGCCCCAGCCGAGGTAACAATGAGCAGTTCTTC. This codes for CASSPSRGNNEQFF.

This chain joins TRBV3-1 (or the pseudogene TRBV3-2) and TRBJ2-1; D remains unclear. This CDR3 has 20 amino acids. Germline assignment: CDR1 LGHDT and CDR2 YNNKEL (reference sequence). V lost 2 bases and J lost 0, with 23 bases in between. CDR3: CASSQSLRRPRLSSYNEQFF. The CDR3 bases are TGTGCCAGCAGCCAATCCTTGAGGCGGCCCAGATTAAGCTCCTACAATGAGCAGTTCTTC.

V and J are TRBV4-1 and TRBJ2-5, with 13 bases identical to TRBD2. The V segment lost 3 bases and the J segment 2 bases; nucleotides outside the gene matches: 0. CDR1 is MGHRA, CDR2 YSYEKL, per germline. The CDR3 sequence is 15 residues long. CDR3 region: CASSQTSGGQETQYF. In DNA, the CDR3 is TGCGCCAGCAGCCAGACTAGCGGGGGGCAAGAGACCCAGTACTTC.

The chain has TRBV11-3 and TRBJ2-7; D is ambiguous. The ends were cut back, 4 bases at V and 0 bases at J, with 10 bases in the middle. The germline gives CDR1 SGHNT, CDR2 YENEEA. The CDR3 is made up of 14 amino acids. The CDR3 here is CASSSLKLSYEQYV. Here the CDR3 DNA reads TGTGCCAGCAGCTCCCTCAAGCTCTCCTACGAGCAGTACGTC.

This clone was recorded once. V is TRBV19 and J is TRBJ1-2; 10 positions match TRBD1. Per the germline V gene, CDR1 is LNHDA and CDR2 is SQIVND (reference sequence). This CDR3 has 17 amino acids. Trimming cost V 4 bases and J 0 bases; bases outside gene matches: 8. The CDR3 reads CASSTGTGVLANYGYTF. The CDR3 DNA is TGTGCCAGTAGTACCGGGACAGGGGTCCTAGCTAACTATGGCTACACCTTC. Using reference TRBV19 and TRBJ1-2 for the parts outside the CDR3, the full variable domain is DGGITQSPKYLFRKEGQNVTLSCEQNLNHDAMYWYRQDPGQGLRLIYYSQIVNDFQKGDIAEGYSVSREKKESFPLTVTSAQKNPTAFYLCASSTGTGVLANYGYTFGSGTRLTVV.